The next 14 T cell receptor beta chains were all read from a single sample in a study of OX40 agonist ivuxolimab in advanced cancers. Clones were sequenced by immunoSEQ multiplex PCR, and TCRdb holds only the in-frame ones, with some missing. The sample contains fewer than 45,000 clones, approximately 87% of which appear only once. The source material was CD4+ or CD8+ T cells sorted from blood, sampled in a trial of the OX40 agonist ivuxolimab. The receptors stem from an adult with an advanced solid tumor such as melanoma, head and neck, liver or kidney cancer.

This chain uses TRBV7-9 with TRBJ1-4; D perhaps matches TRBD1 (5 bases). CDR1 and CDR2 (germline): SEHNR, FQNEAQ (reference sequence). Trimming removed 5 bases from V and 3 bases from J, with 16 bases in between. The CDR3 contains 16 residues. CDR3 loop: CASSPRLGTANEKLFF. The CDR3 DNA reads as TGTGCCAGCAGCCCCCGCCTGGGGACGGCTAATGAAAAACTGTTTTTT.

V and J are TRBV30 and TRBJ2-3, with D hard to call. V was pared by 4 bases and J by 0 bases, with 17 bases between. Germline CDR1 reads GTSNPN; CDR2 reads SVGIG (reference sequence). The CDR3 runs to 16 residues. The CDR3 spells CAWISTESTSTDTQYF. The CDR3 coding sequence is TGTGCCTGGATCTCAACAGAGTCTACTAGCACAGATACGCAGTATTTT.

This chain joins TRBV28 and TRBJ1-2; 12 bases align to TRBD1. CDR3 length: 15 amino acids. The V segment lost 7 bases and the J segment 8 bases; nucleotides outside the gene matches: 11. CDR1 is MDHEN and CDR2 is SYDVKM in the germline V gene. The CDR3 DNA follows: TGTGCCAGCACTGCGGGGGGACAGGGGGCGGGCGGCTACACCTTC. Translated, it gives CASTAGGQGAGGYTF.

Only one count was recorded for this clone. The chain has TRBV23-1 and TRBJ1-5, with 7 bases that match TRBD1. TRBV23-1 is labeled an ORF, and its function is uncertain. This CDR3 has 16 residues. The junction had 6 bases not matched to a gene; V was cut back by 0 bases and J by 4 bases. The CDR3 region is CASSQSSRGGNQPQHF. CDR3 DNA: TGCGCCAGCAGTCAATCGAGCAGGGGGGGGAATCAGCCCCAGCATTTT.

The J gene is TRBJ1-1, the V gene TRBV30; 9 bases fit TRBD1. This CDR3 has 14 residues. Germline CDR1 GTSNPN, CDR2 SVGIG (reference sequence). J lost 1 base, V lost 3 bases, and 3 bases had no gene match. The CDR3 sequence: CAWREDRGNTEAFF. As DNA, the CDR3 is TGTGCCTGGAGGGAGGACAGGGGGAACACTGAAGCTTTCTTT. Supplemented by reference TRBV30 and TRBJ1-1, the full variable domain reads SQTIHQWPATLVQPVGSPLSLECTVEGTSNPNLYWYRQAAGRGLQLLFYSVGIGQISSEVPQNLSASRPQDRQFILSSKKLLLSDSGFYLCAWREDRGNTEAFFGQGTRLTVV.

As DNA, the CDR3 is TGTGCCAGCAGCCTCAGGACAGGGAGCTCCTACAATGAGCAGTTCTTC. Translating it yields CASSLRTGSSYNEQFF. The chain is built from TRBV5-4 and TRBJ2-1; 8 positions match TRBD1. J was trimmed by 0 bases and V by 4 bases; bases with no gene match: 6. The V gene's germline CDR1 is SGHNT and CDR2 YYREEE (reference sequence). The CDR3 runs 16 residues. Supplemented by reference TRBV5-4 and TRBJ2-1, the full variable domain reads ETGVTQSPTHLIKTRGQQVTLRCSSQSGHNTVSWYQQALGQGPQFIFQYYREEENGRGNFPPRFSGLQFPNYSSELNVNALELDDSALYLCASSLRTGSSYNEQFFGPGTRLTVL.

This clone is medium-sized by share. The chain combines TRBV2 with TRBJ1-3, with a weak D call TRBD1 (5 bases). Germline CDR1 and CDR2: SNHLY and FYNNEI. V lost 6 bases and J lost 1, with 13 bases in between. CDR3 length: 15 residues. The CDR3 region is CASRLTATSGNTIYF. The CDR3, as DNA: TGTGCCAGCAGATTGACAGCAACATCTGGAAACACCATATATTTT. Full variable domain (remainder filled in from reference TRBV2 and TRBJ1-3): EPEVTQTPSHQVTQMGQEVILRCVPISNHLYFYWYRQILGQKVEFLVSFYNNEISEKSEIFDDQFSVERPDGSNFTLKIRSTKLEDSAMYFCASRLTATSGNTIYFGEGSWLTVV.

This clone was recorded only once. The CDR3 protein is CASSTGFQNNEQFF. In DNA form, the CDR3 reads TGTGCCAGTAGTACCGGTTTCCAGAACAATGAGCAGTTCTTC. The V gene is TRBV19, the J gene TRBJ2-1; no reliable D call. CDR3 length equals 14 residues. V lost 4 bases, J lost 5 bases, and 12 bases lay in between. Germline assignment: CDR1 LNHDA and CDR2 SQIVND (reference sequence). Complete variable domain (other parts from reference TRBV19 and TRBJ2-1): DGGITQSPKYLFRKEGQNVTLSCEQNLNHDAMYWYRQDPGQGLRLIYYSQIVNDFQKGDIAEGYSVSREKKESFPLTVTSAQKNPTAFYLCASSTGFQNNEQFFGPGTRLTVL.

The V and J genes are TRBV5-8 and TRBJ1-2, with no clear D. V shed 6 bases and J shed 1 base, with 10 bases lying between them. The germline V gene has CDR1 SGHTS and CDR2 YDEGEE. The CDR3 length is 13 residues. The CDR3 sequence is CASTDLINYGYTF. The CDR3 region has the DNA TGTGCCAGCACCGACTTGATTAACTATGGCTACACCTTC.

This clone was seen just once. In DNA, the CDR3 is TGTGCCATCAACAGCGGGGGAGCGTCAGATACGCAGTATTTT. Translated, it gives CAINSGGASDTQYF. The chain uses TRBV10-3 and TRBJ2-3; 8 nucleotides align to TRBD2. The CDR3 is made up of 14 amino acids. Unmatched junction bases numbered 7, after V lost 7 bases and J lost 4 bases. Germline V gene lookup returns CDR1 ENHRY and CDR2 SYGVKD.

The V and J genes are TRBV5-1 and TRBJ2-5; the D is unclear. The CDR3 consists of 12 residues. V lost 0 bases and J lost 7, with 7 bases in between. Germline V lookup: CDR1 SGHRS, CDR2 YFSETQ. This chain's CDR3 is CASSLDEGTQYF. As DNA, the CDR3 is TGCGCCAGCAGCTTGGACGAAGGGACCCAGTACTTC.

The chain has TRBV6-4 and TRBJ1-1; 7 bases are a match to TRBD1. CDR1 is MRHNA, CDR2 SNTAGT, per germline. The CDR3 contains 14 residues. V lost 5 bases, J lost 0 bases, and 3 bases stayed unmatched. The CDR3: CASSLQGMNTEAFF. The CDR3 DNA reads TGTGCCAGCAGTCTACAGGGGATGAACACTGAAGCTTTCTTT.

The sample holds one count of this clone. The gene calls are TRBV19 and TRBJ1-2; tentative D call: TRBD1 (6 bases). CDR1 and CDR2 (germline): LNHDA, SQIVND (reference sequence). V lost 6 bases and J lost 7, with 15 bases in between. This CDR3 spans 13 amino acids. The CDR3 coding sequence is TGTGCCAGTAGCACTACAGAAGGGGGTGGCTACACCTTC. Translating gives CASSTTEGGGYTF. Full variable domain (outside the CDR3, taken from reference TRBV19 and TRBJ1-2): DGGITQSPKYLFRKEGQNVTLSCEQNLNHDAMYWYRQDPGQGLRLIYYSQIVNDFQKGDIAEGYSVSREKKESFPLTVTSAQKNPTAFYLCASSTTEGGGYTFGSGTRLTVV.

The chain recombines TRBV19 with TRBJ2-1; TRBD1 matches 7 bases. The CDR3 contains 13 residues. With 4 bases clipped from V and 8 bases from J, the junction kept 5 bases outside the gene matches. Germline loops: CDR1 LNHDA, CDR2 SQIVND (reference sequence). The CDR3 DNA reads TGTGCCAGTAGTAACCGAGGGGGCGATGAGCAGTTCTTC. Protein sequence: CASSNRGGDEQFF.